The rows below give T cell receptor beta chains drawn from one sample of a study of shared clonotypes between healthy human individuals. Repertoires were generated with immunoSEQ multiplex PCR, while TCRdb's copy carries only in-frame clones and drops some. Seen here are approximately 980,000 clones, 76% observed once, and the top ten hold around 1.5%. Material for sequencing was memory CD4+ T cells sorted from blood. The receptors stem from a man between 18 and 29 years old in good health. Both conserved end residues are part of each CDR3. The D gene is left open where the match is weak. Size tells how often a clone was seen (once, few, many) or the class of an expanded clone, and some rows leave it out.

TRBD1 TRBJ1-2 NA TRBV5-6 TGTGCCAGCAGCCAGGGACAGCCCTATGGCTACACCTTC CASSQGQPYGYTF
TRBD2 TRBJ2-1 NA TRBV9 TGTGCCAGCAGCGTAGCGGGGGGCTCCTACAATGAGCAGTTCTTC CASSVAGGSYNEQFF
TRBD2 TRBJ2-7 NA TRBV18 TGTGCCAGCTCACCACCTTCGGGGGGAACGTACTTCGAGCAGTACTTC CASSPPSGGTYFEQYF
NA TRBJ1-1 NA TRBV29-1 TGCAGCGTCTCCCCGGGGGCTGAAGCTTTCTTT CSVSPGAEAFF
NA TRBJ1-6 NA TRBV2 TGTGCCACCGGAATGTCAGGGAATTCTTACTCACCCCTCCACTTT CATGMSGNSYSPLHF
NA TRBJ1-1 NA TRBV7-9 TGTGCCACGCCCCCGGAGACTAACCCTCAGGGCACTGAAGCTTTCTTT CATPPETNPQGTEAFF
TRBD1 TRBJ2-7 NA TRBV6-1 TGTGCCAGCAGCGTATGGACAGGGGGCACGGACGAGCAGTACTTC CASSVWTGGTDEQYF
NA TRBJ2-7 NA TRBV5-4 TGTGCCAGCAGCTTGGGACTAGGGTCCTACGAGCAGTACTTC CASSLGLGSYEQYF
TRBD1 TRBJ2-4 NA TRBV6-5 TGTGCCAGCAGCCGCGGACAGGGAAATAAAAACATTCAGTACTTC CASSRGQGNKNIQYF
NA TRBJ2-1 NA TRBV19 TGTGCCAGTAGTAGTCGACAGAGACGCTCCTACAATGAGCAGTTCTTC CASSSRQRRSYNEQFF
NA TRBJ1-5 NA TRBV6-5 TGTGCCAGCAGAAAACAGGGTAATCAGCCCCAGCATTTT CASRKQGNQPQHF
TRBD2 TRBJ2-5 once TRBV5-4 TGTGCCAGCAGCTCAAGCGGGACTCAAGAGACCCAGTACTTC CASSSSGTQETQYF
NA TRBJ1-1 NA TRBV28 TGTGCCAGCAGTTCCGATCAGGGGCTCAACACTGAAGCTTTCTTT CASSSDQGLNTEAFF
TRBD1 TRBJ1-2 few TRBV27 TGTGCCAGCAGCTCGACCAGGACAGGGAGCTACACCTTC CASSSTRTGSYTF
NA TRBJ1-2 few TRBV25-1 TGTGCCAGCAGTGGTTTCTATGGCTACACCTTC CASSGFYGYTF